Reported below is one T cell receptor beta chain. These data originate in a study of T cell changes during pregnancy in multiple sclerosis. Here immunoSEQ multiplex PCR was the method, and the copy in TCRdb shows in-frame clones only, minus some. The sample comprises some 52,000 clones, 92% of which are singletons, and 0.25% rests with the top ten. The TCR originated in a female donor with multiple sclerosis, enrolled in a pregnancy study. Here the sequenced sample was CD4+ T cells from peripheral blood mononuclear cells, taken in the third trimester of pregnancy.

Here the CDR3 reads CASSLETGTSTEAFF. The CDR3 DNA reads TGTGCCAGCAGCTTGGAGACAGGGACCTCCACTGAAGCTTTCTTT. The genes are TRBV7-9 and TRBJ1-1, with 7 bases that match TRBD1. This CDR3 is 15 amino acids long. V trimming: 3 bases; J trimming: 4 bases; junction bases outside the gene matches: 8. Per the germline V gene, CDR1 is SEHNR and CDR2 is FQNEAQ (reference sequence).